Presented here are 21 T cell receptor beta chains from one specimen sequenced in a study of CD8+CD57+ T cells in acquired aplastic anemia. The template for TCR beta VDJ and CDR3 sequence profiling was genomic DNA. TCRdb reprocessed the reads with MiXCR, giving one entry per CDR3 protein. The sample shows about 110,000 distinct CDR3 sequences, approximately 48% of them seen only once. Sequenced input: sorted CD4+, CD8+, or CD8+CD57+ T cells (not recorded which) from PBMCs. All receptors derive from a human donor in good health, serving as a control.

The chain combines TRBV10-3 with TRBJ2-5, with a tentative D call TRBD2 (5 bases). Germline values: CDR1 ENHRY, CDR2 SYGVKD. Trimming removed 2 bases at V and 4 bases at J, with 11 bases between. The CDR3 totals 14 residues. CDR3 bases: TGTGCCATCAGTGAGATGGGGAGACGAGAGACCCAGTACTTC. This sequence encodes CAISEMGRRETQYF.

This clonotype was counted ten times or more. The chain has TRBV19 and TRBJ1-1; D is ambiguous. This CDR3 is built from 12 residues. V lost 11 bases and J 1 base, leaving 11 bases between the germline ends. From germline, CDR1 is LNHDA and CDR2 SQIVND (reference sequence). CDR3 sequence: CASRMANTEAFF. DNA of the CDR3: TGTGCCTCTCGAATGGCGAACACTGAAGCTTTCTTT.

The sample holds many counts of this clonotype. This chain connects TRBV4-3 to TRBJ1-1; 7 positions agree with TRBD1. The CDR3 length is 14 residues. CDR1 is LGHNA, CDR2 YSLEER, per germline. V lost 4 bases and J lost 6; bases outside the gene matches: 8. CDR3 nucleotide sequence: TGCGCCAGCAGCCTTCGACAGGGCGGCGCTGAAGCTTTCTTT. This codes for CASSLRQGGAEAFF.

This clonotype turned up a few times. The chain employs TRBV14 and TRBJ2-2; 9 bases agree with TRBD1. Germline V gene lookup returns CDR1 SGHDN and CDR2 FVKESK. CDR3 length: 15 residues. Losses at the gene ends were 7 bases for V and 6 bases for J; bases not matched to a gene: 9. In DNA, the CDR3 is TGTGCCAGCAAGGATTTGACAGGGGGGGCCGGGGAGCTGTTTTTT. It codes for CASKDLTGGAGELFF.

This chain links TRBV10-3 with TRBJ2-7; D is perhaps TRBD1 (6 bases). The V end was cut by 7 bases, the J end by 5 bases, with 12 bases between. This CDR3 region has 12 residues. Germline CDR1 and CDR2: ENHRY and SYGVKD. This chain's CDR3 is CAIKTQGNEQYF. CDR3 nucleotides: TGTGCCATCAAGACTCAGGGGAACGAGCAGTACTTC.

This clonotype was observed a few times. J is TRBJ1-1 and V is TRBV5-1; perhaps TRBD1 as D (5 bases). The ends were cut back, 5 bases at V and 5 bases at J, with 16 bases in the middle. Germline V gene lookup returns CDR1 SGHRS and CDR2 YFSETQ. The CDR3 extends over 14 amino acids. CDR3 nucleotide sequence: TGCGCCAGCAGGCCGGGACTCTGGGGGACTGAAGCTTTCTTT. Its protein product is CASRPGLWGTEAFF.

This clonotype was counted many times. DNA of the CDR3: TGTGCCAGCGGCCCCCGGGGGCGGGGGGCTTACGAGCAGTACTTC. Its protein is CASGPRGRGAYEQYF. The V gene is TRBV12-3 or TRBV12-4, the J gene TRBJ2-7, with TRBD2 identical over 8 bases. The V segment lost 8 bases and the J segment 4 bases; nucleotides outside the gene matches: 13. This CDR3 is built from 15 residues.

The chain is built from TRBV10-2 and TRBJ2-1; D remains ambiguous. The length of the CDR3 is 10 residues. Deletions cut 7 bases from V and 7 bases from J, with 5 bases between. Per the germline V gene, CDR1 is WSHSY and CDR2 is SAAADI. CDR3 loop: CASNLNEQFF. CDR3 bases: TGCGCCAGCAACCTAAATGAGCAGTTCTTC.

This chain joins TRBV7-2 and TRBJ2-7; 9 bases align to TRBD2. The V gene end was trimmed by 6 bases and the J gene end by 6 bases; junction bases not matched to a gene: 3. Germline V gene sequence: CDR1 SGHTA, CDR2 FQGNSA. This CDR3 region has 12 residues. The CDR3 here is CASSKLAGEQYF. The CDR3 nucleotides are TGTGCCAGCAGTAAACTAGCGGGCGAGCAGTACTTC.

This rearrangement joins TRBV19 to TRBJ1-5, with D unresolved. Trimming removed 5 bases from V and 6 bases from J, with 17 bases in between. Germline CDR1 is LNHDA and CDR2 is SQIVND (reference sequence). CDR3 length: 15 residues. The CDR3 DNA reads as TGTGCCAGTAGTGGGTCAGGTTCTGGGAGTCAGCCCCAGCATTTT. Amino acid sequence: CASSGSGSGSQPQHF.

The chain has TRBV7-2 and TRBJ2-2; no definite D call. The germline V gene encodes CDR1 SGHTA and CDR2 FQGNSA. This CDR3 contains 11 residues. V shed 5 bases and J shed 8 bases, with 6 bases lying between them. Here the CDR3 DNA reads TGTGCCAGCAGCAGGTTGGGGGAGCTGTTTTTT. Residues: CASSRLGELFF.

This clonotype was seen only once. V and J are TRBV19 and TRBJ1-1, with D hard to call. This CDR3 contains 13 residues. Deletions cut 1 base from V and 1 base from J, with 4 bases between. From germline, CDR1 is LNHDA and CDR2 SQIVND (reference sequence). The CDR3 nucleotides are TGTGCCAGTAGTATAGTACAGAACACTGAAGCTTTCTTT. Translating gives CASSIVQNTEAFF.

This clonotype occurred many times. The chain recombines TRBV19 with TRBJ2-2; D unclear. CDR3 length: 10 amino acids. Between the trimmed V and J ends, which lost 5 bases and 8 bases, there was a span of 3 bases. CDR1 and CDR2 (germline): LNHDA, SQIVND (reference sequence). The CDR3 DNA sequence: TGTGCCAGTAGTGTGGGGGAGCTGTTTTTT. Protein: CASSVGELFF.

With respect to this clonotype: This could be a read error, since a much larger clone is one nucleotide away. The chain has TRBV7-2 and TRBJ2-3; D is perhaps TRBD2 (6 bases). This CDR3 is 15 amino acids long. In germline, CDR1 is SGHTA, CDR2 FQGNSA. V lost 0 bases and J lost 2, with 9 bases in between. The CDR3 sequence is CASSLAGRSTDTQYF. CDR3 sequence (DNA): TGTGCCAGCAGCTTAGCGGGGAGGTCCACAGATACGCAGTATTTT.

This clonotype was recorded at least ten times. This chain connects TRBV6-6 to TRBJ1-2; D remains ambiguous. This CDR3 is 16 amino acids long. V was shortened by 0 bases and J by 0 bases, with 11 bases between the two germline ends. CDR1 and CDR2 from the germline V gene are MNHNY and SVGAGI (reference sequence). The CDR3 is CASSYSSGNPNYGYTF. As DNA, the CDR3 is TGTGCCAGCAGTTACTCTTCAGGAAACCCTAACTATGGCTACACCTTC.

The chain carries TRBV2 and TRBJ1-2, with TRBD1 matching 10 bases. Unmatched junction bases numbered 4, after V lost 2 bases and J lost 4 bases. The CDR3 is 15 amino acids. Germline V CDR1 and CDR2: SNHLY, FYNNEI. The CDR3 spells CASSEIGTGVYGYTF. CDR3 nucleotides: TGTGCCAGCAGTGAAATCGGGACAGGGGTCTATGGCTACACCTTC.

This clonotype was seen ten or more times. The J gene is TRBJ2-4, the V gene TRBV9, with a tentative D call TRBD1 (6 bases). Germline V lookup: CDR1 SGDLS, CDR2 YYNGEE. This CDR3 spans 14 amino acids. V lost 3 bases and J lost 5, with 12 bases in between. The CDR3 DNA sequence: TGTGCCAGCAGCGCCCCACGACAGGAAAACATTCAGTACTTC. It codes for CASSAPRQENIQYF. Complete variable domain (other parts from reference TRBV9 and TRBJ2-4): DSGVTQTPKHLITATGQRVTLRCSPRSGDLSVYWYQQSLDQGLQFLIQYYNGEERAKGNILERFSAQQFPDLHSELNLSSLELGDSALYFCASSAPRQENIQYFGAGTRLSVL.

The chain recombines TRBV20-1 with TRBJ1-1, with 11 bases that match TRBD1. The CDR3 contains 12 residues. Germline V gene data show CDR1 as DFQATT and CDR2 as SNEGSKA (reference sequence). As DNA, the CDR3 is TGCAGCGGTGGGACAGGGGGCACTGAAGCTTTCTTT. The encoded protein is CSGGTGGTEAFF.

In DNA form, the CDR3 reads TGTGCCAGTAGTACTACCGGGACAGGGGGCGGCTACACCTTC. Protein: CASSTTGTGGGYTF. This sequence joins TRBV19 and TRBJ1-2; 12 positions agree with TRBD1. J gave up 8 bases and V 4 bases, and 5 bases lay outside the gene matches. The CDR3 sequence is 14 residues long. Germline CDR1 and CDR2: LNHDA and SQIVND (reference sequence).

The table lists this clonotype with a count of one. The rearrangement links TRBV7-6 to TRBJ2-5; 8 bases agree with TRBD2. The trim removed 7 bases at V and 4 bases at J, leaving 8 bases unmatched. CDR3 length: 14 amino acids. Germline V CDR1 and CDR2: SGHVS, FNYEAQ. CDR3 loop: CASISGGVLETQYF. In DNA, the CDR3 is TGTGCCAGCATCAGCGGGGGAGTATTAGAGACCCAGTACTTC. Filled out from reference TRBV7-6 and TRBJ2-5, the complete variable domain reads GAGVSQSPRYKVTKRGQDVALRCDPISGHVSLYWYRQALGQGPEFLTYFNYEAQQDKSGLPNDRFSAERPEGSISTLTIQRTEQRDSAMYRCASISGGVLETQYFGPGTRLLVL.

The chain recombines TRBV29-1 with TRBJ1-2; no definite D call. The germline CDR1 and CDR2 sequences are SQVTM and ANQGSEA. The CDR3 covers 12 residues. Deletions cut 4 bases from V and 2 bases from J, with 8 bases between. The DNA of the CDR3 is TGCAGCGTTGGTACAGAGAACTATGGCTACACCTTC. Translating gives CSVGTENYGYTF.